Sequencing of this T cell receptor (beta chain) was carried out in a study of T cell responses to AZD1222 COVID-19 vaccine. General study findings and limits: Spike-specific TCR depth and breadth grew after two AZD1222 doses. Baseline antibody screening turned up just six or seven seropositive AZD1222 recipients. Most donors were white British and more were female, and clonal diversity was possibly underestimated. Samples come after the peak T cell response, not at day 14.

In regard to this clone: Antigen specificity is unknown.

The CDR3 is made up of 16 amino acids. The J segment lost 9 bases and the V segment lost 4 bases, leaving 12 bases of the junction unmatched. CDR1 is SGHTA, CDR2 FQGNSA, per germline. Using immunoSEQ multiplex PCR, the repertoire was profiled, and TCRdb retains in-frame clones only, with some absent. This table has approximately 92,000 clones, approximately 90% appearing once. The chain carries TRBV7-2 and TRBJ1-4, with 9 bases matching TRBD1. The clonotype originates from an adult in good health. The material was peripheral blood, obtained on day 0 of AZD1222 vaccination. CDR3 protein: CASSYWSGTGKQKLFF. CDR3 in DNA: TGTGCCAGCAGCTATTGGTCCGGGACAGGGAAACAAAAACTGTTTTTT. Variable domain in full (rest from reference TRBV7-2 and TRBJ1-4): GAGVSQSPSNKVTEKGKDVELRCDPISGHTALYWYRQSLGQGLEFLIYFQGNSAPDKSGLPSDRFSAERTGGSVSTLTIQRTQQEDSAVYLCASSYWSGTGKQKLFFGSGTQLSVL.